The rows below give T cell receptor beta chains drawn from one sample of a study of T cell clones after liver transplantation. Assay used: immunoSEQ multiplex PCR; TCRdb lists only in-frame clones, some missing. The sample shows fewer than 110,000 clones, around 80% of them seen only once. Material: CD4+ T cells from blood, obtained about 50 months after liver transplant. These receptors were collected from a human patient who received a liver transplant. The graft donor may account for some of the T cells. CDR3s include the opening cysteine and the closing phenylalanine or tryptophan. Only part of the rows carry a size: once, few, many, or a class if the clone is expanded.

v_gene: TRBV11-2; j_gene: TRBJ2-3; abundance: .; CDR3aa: CASSLAGGVTDTQYF
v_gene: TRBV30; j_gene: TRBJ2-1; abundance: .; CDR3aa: CAWAPGGTYNEQFF
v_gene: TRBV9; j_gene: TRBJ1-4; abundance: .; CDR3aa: CASSSEYDSPQNNEKLFF
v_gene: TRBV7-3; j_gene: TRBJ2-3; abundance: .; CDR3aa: CASSSGLASTDTQYF
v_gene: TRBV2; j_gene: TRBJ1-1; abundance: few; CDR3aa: CASTRGVNTEAFF
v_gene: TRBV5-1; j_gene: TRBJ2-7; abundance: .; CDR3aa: CASSLVVSPYEQYF
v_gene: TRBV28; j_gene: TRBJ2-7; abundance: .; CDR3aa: CASRGNTSPIEQYF
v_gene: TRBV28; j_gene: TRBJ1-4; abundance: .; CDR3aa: CASSPPVNREKLFF
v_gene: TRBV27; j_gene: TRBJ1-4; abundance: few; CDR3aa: CASSPLSVGVREKLFF
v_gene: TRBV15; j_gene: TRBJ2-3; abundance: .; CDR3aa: CATSKGLAGGGSSTDTQYF
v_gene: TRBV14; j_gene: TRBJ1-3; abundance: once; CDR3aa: CASSPRTGGNTIYF
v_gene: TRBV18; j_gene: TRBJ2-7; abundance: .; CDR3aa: CASSPTSGSSYEQYF
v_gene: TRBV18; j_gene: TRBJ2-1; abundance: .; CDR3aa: CASSPNTGISYNEQFF
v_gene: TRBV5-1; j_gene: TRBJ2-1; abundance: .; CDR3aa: CASRDQRGGNEQFF
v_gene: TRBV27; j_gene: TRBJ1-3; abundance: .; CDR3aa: CASSTARSGNTIYF
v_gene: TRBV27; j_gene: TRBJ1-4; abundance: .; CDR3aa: CASSLLFAGRNEKLFF
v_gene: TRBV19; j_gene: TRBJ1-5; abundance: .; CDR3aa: CASSGGDRQGQPQHF
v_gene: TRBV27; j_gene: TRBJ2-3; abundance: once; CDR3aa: CASSLSRLDTQYF
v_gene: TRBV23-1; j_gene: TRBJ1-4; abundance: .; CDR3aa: CASSQQGYAPLEKLFF
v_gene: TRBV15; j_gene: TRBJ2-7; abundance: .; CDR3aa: CATSSPAGQYF
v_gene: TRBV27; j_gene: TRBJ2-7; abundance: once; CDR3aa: CASSKQGALPYEQYF
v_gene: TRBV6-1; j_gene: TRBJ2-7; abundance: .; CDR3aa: CASSAGTGGDIVYEQYF
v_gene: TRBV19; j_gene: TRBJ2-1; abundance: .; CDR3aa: CASSILAGGSEQFF
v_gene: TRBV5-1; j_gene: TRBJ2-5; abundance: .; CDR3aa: CASSLGGRKETQYF
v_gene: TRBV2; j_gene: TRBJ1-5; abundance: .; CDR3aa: CASSEAHDRDRGQPQHF
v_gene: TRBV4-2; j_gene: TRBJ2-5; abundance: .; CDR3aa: CASSPSRGDFQETQYF
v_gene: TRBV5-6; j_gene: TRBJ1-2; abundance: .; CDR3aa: CASSFQGRVYGYTF
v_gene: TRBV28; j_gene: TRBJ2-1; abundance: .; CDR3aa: CASSPTGRFYNEQFF
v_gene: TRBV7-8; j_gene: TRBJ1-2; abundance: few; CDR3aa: CASRRAGGYTF
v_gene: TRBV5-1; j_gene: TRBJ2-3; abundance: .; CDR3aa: CASSLGRLNTDTQYF
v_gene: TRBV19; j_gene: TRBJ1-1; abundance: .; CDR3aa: CASINRHPGTGNGNTEAFF
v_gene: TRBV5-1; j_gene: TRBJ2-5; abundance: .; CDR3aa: CASSLLGQGAETQYF
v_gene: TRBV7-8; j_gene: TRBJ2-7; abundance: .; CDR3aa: CASSEGQGVHEQYF
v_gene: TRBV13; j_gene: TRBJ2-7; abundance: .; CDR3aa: CASSKGGQGGHEQYF
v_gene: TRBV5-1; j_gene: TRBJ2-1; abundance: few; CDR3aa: CASSLAKIAGGEQFF
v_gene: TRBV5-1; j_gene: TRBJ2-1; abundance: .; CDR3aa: CASSSRISGGYNEQFF
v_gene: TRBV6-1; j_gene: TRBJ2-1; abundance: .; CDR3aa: CASSERSSGGAHGEQFF
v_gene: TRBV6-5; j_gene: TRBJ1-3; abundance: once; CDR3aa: CASSYSILSGNTIYF
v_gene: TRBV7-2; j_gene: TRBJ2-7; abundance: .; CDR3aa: CASSHSAGGHEQYF
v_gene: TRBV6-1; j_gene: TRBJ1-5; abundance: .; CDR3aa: CASKEQGNQPQHF
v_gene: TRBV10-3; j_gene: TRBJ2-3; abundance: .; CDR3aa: CAISESPGLTDTQYF
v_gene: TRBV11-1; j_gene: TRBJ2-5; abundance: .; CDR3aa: CASSRWGRETQYF
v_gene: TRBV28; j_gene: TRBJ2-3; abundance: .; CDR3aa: CASSRDSLASTDTQYF
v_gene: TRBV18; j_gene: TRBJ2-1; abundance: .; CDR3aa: CASSLRQGRYNEQFF
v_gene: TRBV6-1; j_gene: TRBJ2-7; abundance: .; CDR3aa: CASSDTLNRLSYEQYF
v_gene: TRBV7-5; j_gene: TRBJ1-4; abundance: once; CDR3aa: CVRSLETEGHEGEKLFF
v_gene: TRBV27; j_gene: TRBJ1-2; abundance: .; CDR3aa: CASSFDRNMDYGYTF
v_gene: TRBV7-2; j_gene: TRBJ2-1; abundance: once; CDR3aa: CASSSQGRSSYNEQFF
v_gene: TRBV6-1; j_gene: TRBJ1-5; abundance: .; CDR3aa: CASSEGTNQPQHF
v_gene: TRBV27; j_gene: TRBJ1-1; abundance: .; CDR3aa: CASKVTGLGNTEAFF
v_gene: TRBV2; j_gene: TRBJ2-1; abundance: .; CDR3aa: CASSDPLTVQFF